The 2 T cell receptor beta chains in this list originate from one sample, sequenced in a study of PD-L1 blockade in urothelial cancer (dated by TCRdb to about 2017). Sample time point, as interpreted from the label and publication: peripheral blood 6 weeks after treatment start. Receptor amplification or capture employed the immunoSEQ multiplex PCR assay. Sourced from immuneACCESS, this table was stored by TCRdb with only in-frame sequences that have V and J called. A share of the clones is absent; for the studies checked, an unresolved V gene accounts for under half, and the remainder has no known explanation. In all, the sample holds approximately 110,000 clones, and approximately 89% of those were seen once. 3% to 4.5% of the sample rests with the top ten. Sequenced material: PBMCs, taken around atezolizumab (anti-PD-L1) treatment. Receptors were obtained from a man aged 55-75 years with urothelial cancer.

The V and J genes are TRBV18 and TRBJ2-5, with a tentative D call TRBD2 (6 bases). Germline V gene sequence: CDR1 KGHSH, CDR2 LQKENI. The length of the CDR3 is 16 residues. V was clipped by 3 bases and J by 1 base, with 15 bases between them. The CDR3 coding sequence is TGTGCCAGCTCACCGGGGACGGCGGGATTCCAAGAGACCCAGTACTTC. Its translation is CASSPGTAGFQETQYF.

CDR3 sequence (DNA): TGTGCCAGCAGCGTAGCGGGCGGGGACTCCTACAATGAGCAGTTCTTC. Its protein product is CASSVAGGDSYNEQFF. The J gene is TRBJ2-1, the V gene TRBV9; D possibly corresponds to TRBD2 (6 bases). This CDR3 has 16 amino acids. The germline V gene has CDR1 SGDLS and CDR2 YYNGEE. V was cut by 0 bases and J by 0 bases, with 10 bases left in between. Complete variable domain (other parts from reference TRBV9 and TRBJ2-1): DSGVTQTPKHLITATGQRVTLRCSPRSGDLSVYWYQQSLDQGLQFLIQYYNGEERAKGNILERFSAQQFPDLHSELNLSSLELGDSALYFCASSVAGGDSYNEQFFGPGTRLTVL.